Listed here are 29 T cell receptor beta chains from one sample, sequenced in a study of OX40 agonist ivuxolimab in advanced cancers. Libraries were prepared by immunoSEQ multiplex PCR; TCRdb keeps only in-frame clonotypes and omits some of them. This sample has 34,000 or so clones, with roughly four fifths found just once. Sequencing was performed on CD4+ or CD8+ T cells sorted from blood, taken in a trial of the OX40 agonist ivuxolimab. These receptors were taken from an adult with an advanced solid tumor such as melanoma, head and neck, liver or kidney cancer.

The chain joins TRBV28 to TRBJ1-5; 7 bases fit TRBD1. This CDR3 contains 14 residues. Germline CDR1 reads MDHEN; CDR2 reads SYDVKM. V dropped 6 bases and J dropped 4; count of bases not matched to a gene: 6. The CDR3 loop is CASRRDSTNQPQHF. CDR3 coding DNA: TGTGCCAGCAGACGGGACAGCACTAATCAGCCCCAGCATTTT.

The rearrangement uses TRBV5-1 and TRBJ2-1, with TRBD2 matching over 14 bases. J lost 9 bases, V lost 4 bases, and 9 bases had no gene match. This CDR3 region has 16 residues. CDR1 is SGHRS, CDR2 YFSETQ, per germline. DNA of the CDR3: TGCGCCAGCAGCGACACGACTAGCGGGGGGGCCGTTGAGCAGTTCTTC. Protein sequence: CASSDTTSGGAVEQFF.

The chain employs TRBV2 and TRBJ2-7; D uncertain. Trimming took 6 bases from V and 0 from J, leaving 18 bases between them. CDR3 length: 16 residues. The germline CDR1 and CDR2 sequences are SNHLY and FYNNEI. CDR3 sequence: CASSFPGGSSSYEQYF. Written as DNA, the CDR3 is TGTGCCAGCAGCTTTCCAGGCGGATCGAGCTCCTACGAGCAGTACTTC. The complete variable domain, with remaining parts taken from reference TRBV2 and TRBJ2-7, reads EPEVTQTPSHQVTQMGQEVILRCVPISNHLYFYWYRQILGQKVEFLVSFYNNEISEKSEIFDDQFSVERPDGSNFTLKIRSTKLEDSAMYFCASSFPGGSSSYEQYFGPGTRLTVT.

CDR3 residues: CASRRIFRGTGELFF. In DNA form, the CDR3 reads TGTGCCAGCAGGAGAATTTTCAGGGGGACCGGGGAGCTGTTTTTT. The chain carries TRBV11-2 and TRBJ2-2; 7 bases fit TRBD1. V gave up 6 bases and J gave up 5 bases; unmatched junction bases: 9. Germline V lookup: CDR1 SGHAT, CDR2 FQNNGV. The CDR3 runs to 15 residues.

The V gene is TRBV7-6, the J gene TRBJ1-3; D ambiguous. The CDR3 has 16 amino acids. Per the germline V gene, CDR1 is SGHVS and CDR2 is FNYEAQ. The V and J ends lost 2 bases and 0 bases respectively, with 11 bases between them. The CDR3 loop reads CASSLFPEDSGNTIYF. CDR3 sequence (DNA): TGTGCCAGCAGCTTATTCCCAGAAGACTCTGGAAACACCATATATTTT.

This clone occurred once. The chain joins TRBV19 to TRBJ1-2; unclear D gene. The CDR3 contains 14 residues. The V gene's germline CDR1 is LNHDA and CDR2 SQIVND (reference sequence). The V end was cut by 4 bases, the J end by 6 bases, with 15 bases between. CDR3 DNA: TGTGCCAGTAGTAATGGTTTGATGGGAGATGGCTACACCTTC. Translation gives CASSNGLMGDGYTF.

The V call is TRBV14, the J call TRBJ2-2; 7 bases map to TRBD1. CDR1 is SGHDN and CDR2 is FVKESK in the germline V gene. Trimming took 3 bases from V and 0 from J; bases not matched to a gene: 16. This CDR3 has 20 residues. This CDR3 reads CASSQRQGLTYRSNTGELFF. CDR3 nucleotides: TGTGCCAGCAGCCAGAGACAGGGTCTAACCTACCGCTCGAACACCGGGGAGCTGTTTTTT.

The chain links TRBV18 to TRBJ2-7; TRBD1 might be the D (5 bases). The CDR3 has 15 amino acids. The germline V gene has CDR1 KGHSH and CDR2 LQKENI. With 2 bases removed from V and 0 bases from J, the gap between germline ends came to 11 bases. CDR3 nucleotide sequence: TGTGCCAGCTCACCAAGTAGACAGTTCTCCTACGAGCAGTACTTC. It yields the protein CASSPSRQFSYEQYF.

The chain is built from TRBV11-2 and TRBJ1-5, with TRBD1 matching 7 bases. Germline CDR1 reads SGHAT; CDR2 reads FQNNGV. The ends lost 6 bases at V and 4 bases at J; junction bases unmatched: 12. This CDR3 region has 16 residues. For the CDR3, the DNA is TGTGCCAGCAGGGGAATGACAGGGAGGGGGAATCAGCCCCAGCATTTT. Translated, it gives CASRGMTGRGNQPQHF.

The CDR3 nucleotides are TGTGCCAGCAGCTTGTCGAGAATAGCCAAAAACATTCAGTACTTC. It codes for CASSLSRIAKNIQYF. The chain joins TRBV5-6 to TRBJ2-4, with unresolved D. The CDR3 has 15 amino acids. Per germline, CDR1 SGHDT and CDR2 YYEEEE. V was pared by 1 base and J by 0 bases, with 8 bases between.

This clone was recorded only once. The CDR3 DNA follows: TGTGCCAGTAGTACCTGGGACATCCCATATGGCTACACCTTC. Its translation is CASSTWDIPYGYTF. V and J are TRBV19 and TRBJ1-2, with TRBD1 as a possible D gene (6 bases). V was cut by 4 bases and J by 5 bases, with 14 bases left in between. The germline gives CDR1 LNHDA, CDR2 SQIVND (reference sequence). CDR3 size: 14 residues.

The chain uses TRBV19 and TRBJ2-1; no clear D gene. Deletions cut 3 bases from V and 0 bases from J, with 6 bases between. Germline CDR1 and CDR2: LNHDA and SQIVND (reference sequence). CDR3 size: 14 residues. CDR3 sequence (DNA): TGTGCCAGTAGTATGTTAAGCTCCTACAATGAGCAGTTCTTC. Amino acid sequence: CASSMLSSYNEQFF.

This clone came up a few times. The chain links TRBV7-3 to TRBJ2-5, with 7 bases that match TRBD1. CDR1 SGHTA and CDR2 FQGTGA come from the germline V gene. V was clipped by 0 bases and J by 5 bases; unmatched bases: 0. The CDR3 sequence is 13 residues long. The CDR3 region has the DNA TGTGCCAGCAGCTTAACAGGGGGCGAGACCCAGTACTTC. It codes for CASSLTGGETQYF.

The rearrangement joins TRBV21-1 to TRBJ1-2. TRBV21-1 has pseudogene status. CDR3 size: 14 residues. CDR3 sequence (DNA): TGTGCCAGCAGCAAAGCGAAGATGAACTATGGCTACACCTTC. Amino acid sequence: CASSKAKMNYGYTF.

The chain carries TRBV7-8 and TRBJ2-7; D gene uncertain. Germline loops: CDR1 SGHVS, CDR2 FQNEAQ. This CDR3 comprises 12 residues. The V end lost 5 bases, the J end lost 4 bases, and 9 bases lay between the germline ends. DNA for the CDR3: TGTGCCAGCAGCCCGGACCTTTACGAGCAGTACTTC. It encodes CASSPDLYEQYF.

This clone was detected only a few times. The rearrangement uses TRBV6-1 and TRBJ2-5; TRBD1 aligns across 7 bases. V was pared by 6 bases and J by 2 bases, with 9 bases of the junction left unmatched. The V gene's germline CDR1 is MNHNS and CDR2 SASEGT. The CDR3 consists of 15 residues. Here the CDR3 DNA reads TGTGCCAGCAGCCACGGGGACAGAAATCAAGAGACCCAGTACTTC. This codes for CASSHGDRNQETQYF.

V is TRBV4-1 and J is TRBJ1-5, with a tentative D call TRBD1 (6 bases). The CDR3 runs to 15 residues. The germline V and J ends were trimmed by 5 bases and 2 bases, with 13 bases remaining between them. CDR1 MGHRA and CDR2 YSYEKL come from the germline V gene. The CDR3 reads CASSRQATGNQPQHF. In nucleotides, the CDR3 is TGCGCCAGCAGCAGACAGGCGACGGGCAATCAGCCCCAGCATTTT.

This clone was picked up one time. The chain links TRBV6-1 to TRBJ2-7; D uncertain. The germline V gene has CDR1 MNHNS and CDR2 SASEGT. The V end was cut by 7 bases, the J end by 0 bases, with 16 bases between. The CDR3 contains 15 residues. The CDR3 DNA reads TGTGCCAGCACCCGCATTCCTGACAACTCCTACGAGCAGTACTTC. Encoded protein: CASTRIPDNSYEQYF.

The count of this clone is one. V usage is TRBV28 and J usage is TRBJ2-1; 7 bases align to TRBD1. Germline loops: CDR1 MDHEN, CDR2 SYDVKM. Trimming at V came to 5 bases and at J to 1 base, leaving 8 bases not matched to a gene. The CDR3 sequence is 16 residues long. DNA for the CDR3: TGTGCCAGCAGTGCGCGCAGGGGGTCTTCCTACAATGAGCAGTTCTTC. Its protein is CASSARRGSSYNEQFF.

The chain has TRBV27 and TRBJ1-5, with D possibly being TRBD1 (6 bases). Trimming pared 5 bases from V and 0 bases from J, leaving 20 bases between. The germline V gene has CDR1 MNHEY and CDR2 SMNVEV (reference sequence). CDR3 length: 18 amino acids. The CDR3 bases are TGTGCCAGCAGTCCCCATCCCATACAGGGCTATAGCAATCAGCCCCAGCATTTT. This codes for CASSPHPIQGYSNQPQHF.

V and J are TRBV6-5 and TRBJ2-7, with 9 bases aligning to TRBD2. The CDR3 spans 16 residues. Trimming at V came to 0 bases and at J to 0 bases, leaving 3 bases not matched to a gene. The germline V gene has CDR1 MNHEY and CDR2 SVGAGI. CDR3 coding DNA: TGTGCCAGCAGTTACTCGAGAGCGGGAGGCTCCTACGAGCAGTACTTC. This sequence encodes CASSYSRAGGSYEQYF.

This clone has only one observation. CDR3 region: CASNQLTSGGVTDTQYF. CDR3 in DNA: TGCGCCAGCAACCAACTGACTAGCGGGGGTGTCACAGATACGCAGTATTTT. V gene TRBV5-1 combines with J gene TRBJ2-3; TRBD2 matches at 12 bases. CDR3 size: 17 residues. CDR1 and CDR2 from the germline V gene are SGHRS and YFSETQ. The trim removed 6 bases at V and 2 bases at J, leaving 10 bases unmatched. Complete variable domain (other parts from reference TRBV5-1 and TRBJ2-3): KAGVTQTPRYLIKTRGQQVTLSCSPISGHRSVSWYQQTPGQGLQFLFEYFSETQRNKGNFPGRFSGRQFSNSRSEMNVSTLELGDSALYLCASNQLTSGGVTDTQYFGPGTRLTVL.

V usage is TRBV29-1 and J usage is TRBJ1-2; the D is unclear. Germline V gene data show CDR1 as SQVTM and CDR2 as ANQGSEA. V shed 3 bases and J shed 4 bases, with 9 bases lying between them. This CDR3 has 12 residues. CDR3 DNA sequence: TGCAGCGTTGATAGGGCACCCTATGGCTACACCTTC. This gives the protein CSVDRAPYGYTF.

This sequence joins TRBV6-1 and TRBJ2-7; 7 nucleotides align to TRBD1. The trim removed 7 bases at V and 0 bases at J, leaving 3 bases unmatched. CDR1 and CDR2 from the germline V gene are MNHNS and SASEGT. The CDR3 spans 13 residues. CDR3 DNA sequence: TGTGCCAGCACTAACAGGGGCTCCTACGAGCAGTACTTC. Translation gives CASTNRGSYEQYF.

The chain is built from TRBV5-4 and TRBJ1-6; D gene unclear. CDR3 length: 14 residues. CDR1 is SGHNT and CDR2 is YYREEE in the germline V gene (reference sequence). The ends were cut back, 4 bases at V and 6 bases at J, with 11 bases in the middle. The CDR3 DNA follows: TGTGCCAGCAGCGACGGTTTTAGTAATTCACCCCTCCACTTT. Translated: CASSDGFSNSPLHF. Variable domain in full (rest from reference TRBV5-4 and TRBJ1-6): ETGVTQSPTHLIKTRGQQVTLRCSSQSGHNTVSWYQQALGQGPQFIFQYYREEENGRGNFPPRFSGLQFPNYSSELNVNALELDDSALYLCASSDGFSNSPLHFGNGTRLTVT.

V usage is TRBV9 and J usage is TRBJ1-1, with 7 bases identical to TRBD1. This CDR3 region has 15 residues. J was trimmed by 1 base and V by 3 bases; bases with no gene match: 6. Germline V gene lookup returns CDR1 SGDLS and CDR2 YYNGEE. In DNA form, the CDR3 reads TGTGCCAGCAGCGCCCAGACAGGGACGAACACTGAAGCTTTCTTT. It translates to CASSAQTGTNTEAFF.

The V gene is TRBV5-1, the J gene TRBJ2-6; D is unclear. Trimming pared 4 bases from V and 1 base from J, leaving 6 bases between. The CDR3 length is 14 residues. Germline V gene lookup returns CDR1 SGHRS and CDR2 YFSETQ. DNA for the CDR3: TGCGCCAGCAGCGACGGATCTGGGGCCAACGTCCTGACTTTC. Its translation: CASSDGSGANVLTF. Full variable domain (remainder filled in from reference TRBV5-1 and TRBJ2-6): KAGVTQTPRYLIKTRGQQVTLSCSPISGHRSVSWYQQTPGQGLQFLFEYFSETQRNKGNFPGRFSGRQFSNSRSEMNVSTLELGDSALYLCASSDGSGANVLTFGAGSRLTVL.

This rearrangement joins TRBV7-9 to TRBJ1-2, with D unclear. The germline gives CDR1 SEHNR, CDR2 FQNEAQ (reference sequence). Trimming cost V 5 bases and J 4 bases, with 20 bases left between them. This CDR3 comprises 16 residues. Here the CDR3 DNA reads TGTGCCAGCAGCCCGCCGATACGACTGAGCCTCTATGGCTACACCTTC. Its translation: CASSPPIRLSLYGYTF.

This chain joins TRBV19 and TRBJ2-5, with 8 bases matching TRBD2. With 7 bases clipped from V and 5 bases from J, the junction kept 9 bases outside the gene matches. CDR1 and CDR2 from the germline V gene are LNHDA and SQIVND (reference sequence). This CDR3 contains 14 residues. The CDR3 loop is CASKRSGGGETQYF. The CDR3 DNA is TGTGCCAGTAAGAGGTCTGGCGGGGGGGAGACCCAGTACTTC.